Following are 32 T cell receptor beta chains from one sample sequenced in a study of vaccination and CD4 T cells after COVID-19. The treatment here: roughly nine-day PBMC culture with coronavirus spike peptide pools or control peptides (ViraFEST assay). The antigens for these receptors are not known. The Oncomine TCR Beta short-read assay was applied to DNA of cultured CD4+ T cells. One entry per CDR3 protein, called by TCRdb with MiXCR from the PCR reads. The sample yields under 20,000 distinct CDR3 sequences, 40% to 65% seen once. The sample consisted of CD4+ T cells from blood, cultured in vitro, taken before SARS-CoV-2 vaccination. Receptor source: a human donor who had recovered from COVID-19.

The rearrangement links TRBV2 to TRBJ1-2, with D maybe TRBD1 (6 bases). V was shortened by 7 bases and J by 6 bases, with 15 bases between the two germline ends. The CDR3 is 13 amino acids. Germline lookup yields CDR1 SNHLY and CDR2 FYNNEI. As DNA, the CDR3 is TGTGCCAGCACCTTGGACAGAATCGATGGCTACACCTTC. It codes for CASTLDRIDGYTF.

This clonotype is a singleton in its sample. The chain has TRBV7-9 and TRBJ1-5, with a weak D call TRBD1 (6 bases). Between the trimmed V and J ends, which lost 4 bases and 6 bases, there was a span of 16 bases. The germline V gene encodes CDR1 SEHNR and CDR2 FQNEAQ (reference sequence). This CDR3 comprises 15 residues. The CDR3 DNA follows: TGTGCCAGCAGCTGGGCCGGGACACCCAGTCAGCCCCAGCATTTT. It translates to CASSWAGTPSQPQHF.

The gene calls are TRBV20-1 and TRBJ1-5, with 7 bases fitting TRBD1. J lost 1 base, V lost 5 bases, and 5 bases had no gene match. The CDR3 has 14 amino acids. CDR1 DFQATT and CDR2 SNEGSKA come from the germline V gene (reference sequence). CDR3 coding DNA: TGCAGTGCTCAAGGGGGCGGGAGCAATCAGCCCCAGCATTTT. Translated: CSAQGGGSNQPQHF.

The J gene is TRBJ2-1, the V gene TRBV24-1; 9 bases align to TRBD2. The V segment lost 9 bases and the J segment 5 bases; nucleotides outside the gene matches: 7. Germline V gene lookup returns CDR1 KGHDR and CDR2 SFDVKD. The CDR3 runs to 14 residues. The chain's CDR3 is CATRASGKHNEQFF. As DNA, the CDR3 is TGTGCCACCCGGGCTAGCGGGAAACACAATGAGCAGTTCTTC.

The J gene is TRBJ1-5, the V gene TRBV5-6, with D unresolved. Germline CDR1 and CDR2: SGHDT and YYEEEE. The CDR3 sequence is 15 residues long. Trimming took off 3 bases at V and 1 base at J, with 11 bases between the two ends. The CDR3 nucleotides read TGTGCCAGCAGCTCTACGCACGGGAGCAATCAGCCCCAGCATTTT. This sequence encodes CASSSTHGSNQPQHF.

The chain is built from TRBV19 and TRBJ1-5; D perhaps matches TRBD1 (5 bases). Trimming stripped 2 bases from V and 2 bases from J, with 10 bases between. CDR1 and CDR2 from the germline V gene are LNHDA and SQIVND (reference sequence). The CDR3 has 15 residues. The CDR3 nucleotides read TGTGCCAGTAGTATAATAAGGGGAGGCAATCAGCCCCAGCATTTT. Translated: CASSIIRGGNQPQHF.

CDR3 DNA sequence: TGCGCCAGCAGCACCTACTTAGGGAGCTACGAGCAGTACTTC. Translation: CASSTYLGSYEQYF. This rearrangement joins TRBV4-1 to TRBJ2-7; the D gene is possibly TRBD2 (5 bases). V was shortened by 5 bases and J by 3 bases, with 14 bases between the two germline ends. CDR1 and CDR2 (germline): MGHRA, YSYEKL. The CDR3 loop spans 14 amino acids.

This chain connects TRBV6-1 to TRBJ2-3, with 10 bases fitting TRBD1. The CDR3 spans 18 residues. V gave up 4 bases and J gave up 1 base; unmatched junction bases: 11. Per the germline V gene, CDR1 is MNHNS and CDR2 is SASEGT. CDR3 residues: CASSGGRDRGLGTDTQYF. Written as DNA, the CDR3 is TGTGCCAGCAGTGGAGGACGGGACAGGGGATTAGGCACAGATACGCAGTATTTT.

In its sample, this clonotype was seen a few times. The junction shows a germline mismatch at one end, possibly a read error. This chain links TRBV7-9 with TRBJ1-1; perhaps TRBD1 as D (5 bases). CDR1 SEHNR and CDR2 FQNEAQ come from the germline V gene (reference sequence). The CDR3 covers 13 residues. The CDR3 here is CASSLDRARRGIF. The CDR3 coding sequence is TGTGCCAGCAGCTTAGATAGGGCGCGAAGGGGAATCTTT.

CDR3 nucleotides: TGTGCCAGCGGCGGGGGGGTAAGGACTGAAGCTTTCTTT. Protein: CASGGGVRTEAFF. This sequence joins TRBV7-8 and TRBJ1-1; weak D call: TRBD1 (5 bases). Germline V gene data show CDR1 as SGHVS and CDR2 as FQNEAQ. The CDR3 extends over 13 amino acids. V shed 8 bases and J shed 5 bases, with 15 bases lying between them.

The CDR3 DNA reads as TGTGCCAGCAGTTTCCGGGAGGGATACAATGAGCAGTTCTTC. Its translation: CASSFREGYNEQFF. The V and J genes are TRBV27 and TRBJ2-1; 8 positions match TRBD2. Unmatched junction bases numbered 2, after V lost 3 bases and J lost 4 bases. Germline-derived CDR1 and CDR2 are MNHEY and SMNVEV (reference sequence). The CDR3 is 14 residues long.

This chain uses TRBV12-3 or TRBV12-4 with TRBJ2-4; 7 positions match TRBD1. This CDR3 is built from 15 residues. J was trimmed by 8 bases and V by 7 bases; bases with no gene match: 14. The CDR3 is CASTIETGLRDIQYF. The CDR3 DNA sequence: TGTGCCAGCACCATTGAGACAGGGTTGAGGGACATTCAGTACTTC.

The V gene is TRBV7-9, the J gene TRBJ2-2; TRBD2 matches 9 bases. This CDR3 region has 14 residues. Germline CDR1 is SEHNR and CDR2 is FQNEAQ (reference sequence). After removal of 7 bases from V and 4 bases from J, the junction contained 4 bases not matched to a gene. The CDR3 DNA sequence: TGTGCCAGCACAGTTAGCGGGGGCACCGGGGAGCTGTTTTTT. It is translated as CASTVSGGTGELFF. Variable domain in full (rest from reference TRBV7-9 and TRBJ2-2): DTGVSQNPRHKITKRGQNVTFRCDPISEHNRLYWYRQTLGQGPEFLTYFQNEAQLEKSRLLSDRFSAERPKGSFSTLEIQRTEQGDSAMYLCASTVSGGTGELFFGEGSRLTVL.

This clonotype came up a few times. The chain is built from TRBV24-1 and TRBJ2-2, with D possibly being TRBD1 (5 bases). V lost 5 bases, J lost 1 base, and 10 bases lay in between. CDR3 length equals 15 residues. Germline CDR1 is KGHDR and CDR2 is SFDVKD. The CDR3 here is CATSGYGQNTGELFF. In DNA form, the CDR3 reads TGTGCCACCAGTGGGTATGGACAGAACACCGGGGAGCTGTTTTTT.

This clonotype was counted a few times. The rearrangement uses TRBV6-1 and TRBJ1-5, with 7 bases aligning to TRBD1. CDR1 MNHNS and CDR2 SASEGT come from the germline V gene. V dropped 7 bases and J dropped 0; count of bases not matched to a gene: 3. CDR3 length equals 14 residues. The chain's CDR3 is CASTEGASNQPQHF. The CDR3 coding sequence is TGTGCCAGCACTGAGGGGGCTAGCAATCAGCCCCAGCATTTT.

The chain recombines TRBV15 with TRBJ1-6; possibly TRBD1 for D (6 bases). Per germline, CDR1 LNHNV and CDR2 YYDKDF (reference sequence). The CDR3 length is 18 residues. Trimming pared 0 bases from V and 5 bases from J, leaving 17 bases between. For the CDR3, the DNA is TGTGCCACCAGCAGAGATAGCCGAAAAAGACAGGATAATTCACCCCTCCACTTT. Its translation is CATSRDSRKRQDNSPLHF.

In its sample, this clonotype was seen a few times. This chain joins TRBV6-2 or TRBV6-3 and TRBJ1-1; D not certain. Trimming removed 6 bases at V and 6 bases at J, with 11 bases between. The CDR3 totals 12 residues. CDR1 and CDR2 (germline): MNHEY, SVGEGT. CDR3 nucleotide sequence: TGTGCCAGCAGGTGGTCCGAGTCTGAAGCTTTCTTT. Translated, it gives CASRWSESEAFF.

V is TRBV4-3 and J is TRBJ1-1; a weak D match, TRBD1 (5 bases). V lost 4 bases and J 2 bases, leaving 11 bases between the germline ends. The V gene's germline CDR1 is LGHNA and CDR2 YSLEER. The CDR3 consists of 14 residues. The CDR3 DNA sequence: TGCGCCAGCAGCCCCCGGGGGGGTAACACTGAAGCTTTCTTT. Protein product: CASSPRGGNTEAFF.

The chain employs TRBV7-2 and TRBJ1-5, with no clear D. The CDR3 contains 13 residues. CDR1 is SGHTA, CDR2 FQGNSA, per germline. V lost 4 bases and J lost 5, with 9 bases in between. The DNA for the CDR3 is TGTGCCAGCAGCTCCAGACCTGATCAGCCCCAGCATTTT. Translated, it gives CASSSRPDQPQHF.

This rearrangement joins TRBV6-5 to TRBJ2-1; 15 nucleotides agree with TRBD2. The CDR3 is 16 residues long. CDR1 and CDR2 from the germline V gene are MNHEY and SVGAGI. V dropped 2 bases and J dropped 10; count of bases not matched to a gene: 6. Written as DNA, the CDR3 is TGTGCCAGCAGTTACAGGACTAGCGGGAGGGCCGTCGAGCAGTTCTTC. Residues: CASSYRTSGRAVEQFF.

The chain is built from TRBV5-4 and TRBJ2-5; D not resolved. Germline-derived CDR1 and CDR2 are SGHNT and YYREEE (reference sequence). The CDR3 is made up of 14 amino acids. Trimming removed 0 bases at V and 2 bases at J, with 8 bases between. The CDR3 sequence is CASSLDTEQETQYF. The CDR3 nucleotides read TGTGCCAGCAGCTTGGACACCGAACAAGAGACCCAGTACTTC.

This clonotype occurred a few times. The chain has TRBV20-1 and TRBJ1-6; 9 bases are shared with TRBD1. V gave up 2 bases and J gave up 7 bases; unmatched junction bases: 3. This CDR3 region has 14 residues. The germline CDR1 and CDR2 sequences are DFQATT and SNEGSKA (reference sequence). The DNA of the CDR3 is TGCAGTGCTAGACAAACAGGGGGCAATTCACCCCTCCACTTT. It yields the protein CSARQTGGNSPLHF.

This clonotype came up a few times. The genes are TRBV5-1 and TRBJ2-5; the match to TRBD2 covers 8 bases. The CDR3 has 14 amino acids. V shed 3 bases and J 7 bases; nucleotides not matched to a gene: 8. From germline, CDR1 is SGHRS and CDR2 YFSETQ. This CDR3 reads CASSSTTSEATQYF. The CDR3 DNA sequence: TGCGCCAGCAGCTCGACGACTAGCGAGGCGACCCAGTACTTC.

This clonotype was seen only a few times. V usage is TRBV20-1 and J usage is TRBJ2-1, with 7 bases aligning to TRBD2. The CDR3 extends over 15 amino acids. Germline-derived CDR1 and CDR2 are DFQATT and SNEGSKA (reference sequence). V gave up 2 bases and J gave up 8 bases; unmatched junction bases: 12. The CDR3 sequence: CSARNLRSSGDEQFF. The CDR3 coding sequence is TGCAGTGCTAGAAATCTCCGTTCTAGCGGCGATGAGCAGTTCTTC.

The rearrangement links TRBV6-2 or TRBV6-3 to TRBJ1-1, with D perhaps matching TRBD1 (6 bases). Trimming pared 4 bases from V and 3 bases from J, leaving 21 bases between. The germline CDR1 and CDR2 sequences are MNHEY and SVGEGT. CDR3 length: 17 residues. CDR3 DNA: TGTGCCAGCAGTTCCGAAACCCTGGACAGATTCTACACTGAAGCTTTCTTT. Its translation: CASSSETLDRFYTEAFF.

The V gene is TRBV5-5, the J gene TRBJ1-2; no reliable D call. Germline V gene lookup returns CDR1 SGHKS and CDR2 YYEKEE (reference sequence). Between the trimmed V and J ends, which lost 1 base and 4 bases, there was a span of 11 bases. This CDR3 has 14 amino acids. The CDR3 is CASSLFLTGYGYTF. The CDR3 DNA sequence: TGTGCCAGCAGCTTGTTTCTGACGGGCTATGGCTACACCTTC.

The V gene is TRBV7-3, the J gene TRBJ2-7; possibly TRBD1 for D (6 bases). Trimming stripped 5 bases from V and 5 bases from J, with 22 bases between. From germline, CDR1 is SGHTA and CDR2 FQGTGA. CDR3 length: 16 residues. The CDR3 loop is CASSLAPSGVQHEQYF. The CDR3 DNA follows: TGTGCCAGCAGCCTAGCACCTTCAGGGGTACAGCACGAGCAGTACTTC. Variable domain in full (rest from reference TRBV7-3 and TRBJ2-7): GAGVSQTPSNKVTEKGKYVELRCDPISGHTALYWYRQSLGQGPEFLIYFQGTGAADDSGLPNDRFFAVRPEGSVSTLKIQRTERGDSAVYLCASSLAPSGVQHEQYFGPGTRLTVT.

CDR3 residues: CASSLALGGSNQPQHF. In nucleotides, the CDR3 is TGTGCCAGCAGCTTAGCGTTGGGGGGAAGCAATCAGCCCCAGCATTTT. This chain joins TRBV7-9 and TRBJ1-5, with D possibly matching TRBD1 (5 bases). CDR3 length: 16 amino acids. The germline V gene has CDR1 SEHNR and CDR2 FQNEAQ (reference sequence). The ends were cut back, 0 bases at V and 1 base at J, with 10 bases in the middle.

V is TRBV27 and J is TRBJ1-1; D is undetermined. V was trimmed by 5 bases and J by 3 bases, leaving 19 bases between them. CDR1 and CDR2 from the germline V gene are MNHEY and SMNVEV (reference sequence). The length of the CDR3 is 16 residues. CDR3 nucleotide sequence: TGTGCCAGCAGTCCGAACCTGGGAGGGTGGTACACTGAAGCTTTCTTT. Protein sequence: CASSPNLGGWYTEAFF.

This chain joins TRBV7-3 and TRBJ1-1; TRBD1 matches at 7 bases. CDR1 and CDR2 (germline): SGHTA, FQGTGA. The CDR3 loop spans 13 amino acids. Unmatched junction bases numbered 7, after V lost 4 bases and J lost 8 bases. The CDR3 nucleotides read TGTGCCAGCAGCTCTGCAAGGGGGCAAGAAGCTTTCTTT. Protein: CASSSARGQEAFF.

The gene calls are TRBV19 and TRBJ1-2; 9 bases are shared with TRBD1. The length of the CDR3 is 16 residues. The germline gives CDR1 LNHDA, CDR2 SQIVND (reference sequence). After removal of 9 bases from V and 8 bases from J, the junction contained 19 bases not matched to a gene. The CDR3 coding sequence is TGTGCCAGCCTCTTTGGATCTGAACAGGGGGCAAGGGGCTACACCTTC. Translation gives CASLFGSEQGARGYTF.

CDR3 in DNA: TGTGCCACCAGTGGCGGGACTATGGATTCCTACGAGCAGTACTTC. Its protein product is CATSGGTMDSYEQYF. The chain uses TRBV24-1 and TRBJ2-7; 7 bases line up with TRBD2. The J segment lost 1 base and the V segment lost 5 bases, leaving 7 bases of the junction unmatched. The CDR3 runs 15 residues. The germline V gene has CDR1 KGHDR and CDR2 SFDVKD.